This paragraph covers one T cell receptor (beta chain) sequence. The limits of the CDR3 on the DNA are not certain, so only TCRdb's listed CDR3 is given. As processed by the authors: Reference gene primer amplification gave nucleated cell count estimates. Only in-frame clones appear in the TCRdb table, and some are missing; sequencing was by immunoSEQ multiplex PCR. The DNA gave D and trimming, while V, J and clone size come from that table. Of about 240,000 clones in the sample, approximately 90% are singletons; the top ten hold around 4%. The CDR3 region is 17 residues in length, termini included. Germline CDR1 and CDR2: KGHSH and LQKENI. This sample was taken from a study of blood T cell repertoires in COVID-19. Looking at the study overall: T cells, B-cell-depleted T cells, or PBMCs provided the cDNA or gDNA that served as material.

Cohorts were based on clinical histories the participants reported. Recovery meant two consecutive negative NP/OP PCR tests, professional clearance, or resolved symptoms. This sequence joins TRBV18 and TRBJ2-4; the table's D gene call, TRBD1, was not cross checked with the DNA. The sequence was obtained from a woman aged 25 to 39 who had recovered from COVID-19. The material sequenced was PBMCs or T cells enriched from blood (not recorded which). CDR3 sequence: CASSGRAGLKGINIQYF.